These T cell receptor beta chains were read from a single sample in a study of T cell responses to AZD1222 COVID-19 vaccine. The protocol was immunoSEQ multiplex PCR, while the TCRdb copy is restricted to in-frame clones and leaves out a portion. Of just under 90,000 clones in the sample, approximately 90% were seen once. The source material was peripheral blood, sampled 28 days after the second AZD1222 dose. The receptors here all came from an adult who received the AZD1222 COVID-19 vaccine. CDR3s leave out the opening cysteine and the closing phenylalanine or tryptophan. The size field is filled for only some rows; it gives once, few, many or a size class.

>TRBJ1-1|.|TRBV19
ASSIGQGSTEAF
>TRBJ2-3|.|TRBV7-2
ATGRDPTDTQY
>TRBJ1-2|.|TRBV29-1
SVSSGYGYT
>TRBJ1-2|few|TRBV4-3
ASSQGVGNYGYT
>TRBJ2-1|.|TRBV24-1
ATSDERGGRNNEQF
>TRBJ2-3|once|TRBV5-1
ASSPGQGRIDTQY
>TRBJ2-1|.|TRBV29-1
STRGQNTEGF
>TRBJ1-1|.|TRBV10-1
ASRTGSSFQNTEAF
>TRBJ1-1|.|TRBV5-1
ASSMAAMNTEAF
>TRBJ1-4|.|TRBV20-1
SASRTNEKLF
>TRBJ2-7|.|TRBV4-3
ASSQGSGLSYEQY
>TRBJ2-1|.|TRBV5-4
ASSFTGYNEQF
>TRBJ2-2|.|TRBV3-1/TRBV3-2
ASSQGLGQRINTGELF
>TRBJ2-5|.|TRBV5-1
ASREGQYQETQY
>TRBJ1-1|.|TRBV5-1
ASSLGLQPNTEAF
>TRBJ2-5|.|TRBV5-4
ASSLMVGIRQETQY
>TRBJ2-2|.|TRBV6-5
ASSYFRGSGTGELF
>TRBJ2-1|.|TRBV4-2
ASSQAAGGSYNEQF
>TRBJ1-2|.|TRBV6-1
ASSEVGGYYGYT
>TRBJ1-1|.|TRBV11-1
ASSLLKTLTEAF
>TRBJ1-2|few|TRBV27
ASGLGVNYGYT
>TRBJ1-1|once|TRBV10-3
AISEPTTYTEAF
>TRBJ1-4|.|TRBV29-1
SGRGGEKLF
>TRBJ1-4|.|TRBV5-1
ASSLAGGVNEKLF
>TRBJ1-6|.|TRBV5-1
ASSSEARGGSSYNSPLH
>TRBJ1-1|once|TRBV6-5
ASSTDVDTEAF
>TRBJ1-4|.|TRBV18
ASSPRRGNEKLF
>TRBJ1-1|.|TRBV6-5
ASIPQGKNTEAF
>TRBJ2-1|once|TRBV11-3
ASSFGGGPRHEQF
>TRBJ2-7|.|TRBV7-8
ASIPRAGWNEQY
>TRBJ2-7|.|TRBV6-1
ASSESGTEAYEQY
>TRBJ1-1|.|TRBV27
ASSFNTEAF
>TRBJ1-5|.|TRBV28
ASSFYANQPQH
>TRBJ2-2|.|TRBV6-5
ASSQGLEGELF
>TRBJ1-6|.|TRBV24-1
ASQASSYNSPLH
>TRBJ1-1|.|TRBV3-1/TRBV3-2
ASSQGRDTEAF
>TRBJ1-1|.|TRBV9
ASSTWGNMNTEAF
>TRBJ1-5|.|TRBV30
AWRGEAEYSNQPQH
>TRBJ1-2|.|TRBV3-1/TRBV3-2
ASSQAPGHYGYT
>TRBJ2-7|.|TRBV30
AWSVRVRAWRGEQY
>TRBJ2-5|.|TRBV6-6
ASRGHTEETQY
>TRBJ1-2|.|TRBV7-9
ASSPGTAIGFT
>TRBJ1-1|.|TRBV9
ASSPQPGQAF
>TRBJ1-2|.|TRBV5-1
ASSLAGGTGAYGYT
>TRBJ1-6|.|TRBV6-9
ASWTRPLH
>TRBJ1-1|few|TRBV7-2
ASSPGHTNTEAF
>TRBJ1-4|.|TRBV19
ASSTQGVNNEKLF
>TRBJ2-7|.|TRBV19
ASSINTAIGSGQY
>TRBJ1-1|.|TRBV3-1/TRBV3-2
ASSTDLGAF
>TRBJ1-1|once|TRBV6-5
ASSYKGTEAF
>TRBJ1-1|.|TRBV19
ASSIVQGRGLNTEAF
>TRBJ1-1|.|TRBV5-1
ASSAISLDTEAF
>TRBJ1-5|.|TRBV27
ASRETGKMNQPQH
>TRBJ2-7|large|TRBV6-1
ASSEGSRDLLREQY
>TRBJ2-7|once|TRBV18
ASSPSSGDGEQY
>TRBJ2-2|few|TRBV28
ASSLRDRGRRVGELF
>TRBJ1-3|once|TRBV30
AWSTGTGVGNTIY
>TRBJ2-2|.|TRBV19
ASSIGAAGELF
>TRBJ2-2|.|TRBV4-3
ASSQVPGTSGGAPGELF
>TRBJ1-5|.|TRBV7-2
ASSLASGGVQPQH